This T cell receptor (beta chain) appears in the sequencing data of a study of cytomegalovirus exposure and HLA in healthy donors. Study-level information: In a later analysis, it was reported that the approximately 110 validation repertoires had been produced on the same platform as the roughly 700 repertoires belonging to the first cohort.

Germline V gene sequence: CDR1 MNHNY, CDR2 SVGAGI (reference sequence). The V end was cut by 6 bases, the J end by 4 bases, with 15 bases between. The CDR3 has 14 amino acids. On this clone itself: Its antigen is undetermined.

The donors were members of the validation cohort comprising about 130 subjects, separate from the roughly 640-subject first cohort. Regarding the study as a whole: The finding came from a later analysis; first-cohort TCR clusters tended to co-occur in the roughly 120 validation repertoires.

Sequencing was performed with immunoSEQ multiplex PCR; in TCRdb, only in-frame clones are kept and a portion is missing. The sample has over 200,000 clones; approximately 86% are singletons. This chain connects TRBV6-6 to TRBJ1-1; D gene uncertain. This clonotype originated in a young woman in good health and CMV-seronegative. What was sequenced was PBMCs. CDR3 region: CASSSPTRGTEAFF. The CDR3, as DNA: TGTGCCAGCAGCTCCCCCACACGGGGCACTGAAGCTTTCTTT.